Each of the 17 T cell receptor beta chains below was sequenced from the same sample in a study of siplizumab effects on memory and regulatory T cells. Method: immunoSEQ multiplex PCR; TCRdb's copy keeps in-frame clones and lacks some. This table has tens of thousands of clones, over 75% appearing once. The sample taken for sequencing was naive CD8+ T cells sorted from blood. The receptors originated from a human donor in good health.

This chain joins TRBV12-2 and TRBJ1-5. TRBV12-2 is labeled a pseudogene. The CDR3 consists of 15 residues. DNA of the CDR3: TGTGCAAGTCGCTTAGTTGGAGGCTTAAATCAGCCCCAGCATTTT. Translating gives CASRLVGGLNQPQHF.

The chain uses TRBV7-9 and TRBJ2-1; 11 nucleotides match TRBD2. Looked up from germline, CDR1 is SEHNR and CDR2 is FQNEAQ (reference sequence). CDR3 length: 13 residues. V dropped 5 bases and J dropped 10; count of bases not matched to a gene: 4. In DNA form, the CDR3 reads TGTGCCAGCAGCGAGCGACTAGCGGGGGAGCAGTTCTTC. Its protein is CASSERLAGEQFF. Based on the CDR3 plus reference TRBV7-9 and TRBJ2-1, the full variable domain is DTGVSQNPRHKITKRGQNVTFRCDPISEHNRLYWYRQTLGQGPEFLTYFQNEAQLEKSRLLSDRFSAERPKGSFSTLEIQRTEQGDSAMYLCASSERLAGEQFFGPGTRLTVL.

A note on this clone: An end of the junction differs from the germline gene, which may be a read error. This rearrangement joins TRBV30 to TRBJ2-3; 9 positions agree with TRBD2. Germline-derived CDR1 and CDR2 are GTSNPN and SVGIG (reference sequence). The CDR3 contains 14 residues. The CDR3 nucleotides read TGTGCATGGATGGTAGCGGGGGGCACAGATACGCAGTATTTT. It specifies CAWMVAGGTDTQYF. Full variable domain (missing parts from reference TRBV30 and TRBJ2-3): SQTIHQWPATLVQPVGSPLSLECTVEGTSNPNLYWYRQAAGRGLQLLFYSVGIGQISSEVPQNLSASRPQDRQFILSSKKLLLSDSGFYLCAWMVAGGTDTQYFGPGTRLTVL.

A single count supports this clone. J is TRBJ1-4 and V is TRBV7-9; 9 bases are a match to TRBD1. J lost 7 bases, V lost 4 bases, and 7 bases had no gene match. The length of the CDR3 is 15 residues. Germline V lookup: CDR1 SEHNR, CDR2 FQNEAQ (reference sequence). This CDR3 is CASSSQGAESEKLFF. The CDR3 bases are TGTGCCAGCAGCTCACAGGGGGCGGAGAGTGAAAAACTGTTTTTT.

The genes are TRBV4-1 and TRBJ2-1; TRBD2 might be the D (6 bases). Trimming shortened V by 2 bases and J by 0 bases, and 11 bases separated the two germline ends. The V gene's germline CDR1 is MGHRA and CDR2 YSYEKL. The CDR3 spans 16 residues. DNA for the CDR3: TGCGCCAGCAGCCAATGGGACTCCGTCTCCTACAATGAGCAGTTCTTC. This sequence encodes CASSQWDSVSYNEQFF.

The chain links TRBV6-5 to TRBJ2-1, with TRBD1 matching over 8 bases. The CDR3 has 16 residues. V shed 3 bases, J shed 0 bases, and the junction held 4 bases outside the gene matches. Germline V lookup: CDR1 MNHEY, CDR2 SVGAGI. This CDR3 reads CASSYSGGDSYNEQFF. As DNA, the CDR3 is TGTGCCAGCAGTTATTCAGGGGGCGACTCCTACAATGAGCAGTTCTTC.

CDR3 DNA: TGTGCCAGCAGAAATATAGCGGGGAACTCCTACAATGAGCAGTTCTTC. Protein sequence: CASRNIAGNSYNEQFF. The V call is TRBV5-4, the J call TRBJ2-1, with 8 bases fitting TRBD2. From germline, CDR1 is SGHNT and CDR2 YYREEE (reference sequence). CDR3 length: 16 residues. V shed 5 bases, J shed 0 bases, and the junction held 7 bases outside the gene matches.

The chain carries TRBV27 and TRBJ2-1; 11 bases agree with TRBD2. Germline CDR1 and CDR2: MNHEY and SMNVEV (reference sequence). This CDR3 comprises 15 residues. The V segment lost 6 bases and the J segment 3 bases; nucleotides outside the gene matches: 4. CDR3 in amino acids: CASRLLAGVYNEQFF. The DNA of the CDR3 is TGTGCCAGCAGACTACTAGCGGGGGTCTACAATGAGCAGTTCTTC.

This clone is a singleton in its sample. Written as DNA, the CDR3 is TGTGCCATCAGTGAATCGGGAGGATACGAGCAGTACTTC. As protein: CAISESGGYEQYF. The rearrangement uses TRBV10-3 and TRBJ2-7, with 7 bases identical to TRBD2. Germline V gives CDR1 ENHRY, CDR2 SYGVKD. V shed 3 bases, J shed 4 bases, and the junction held 3 bases outside the gene matches. The CDR3 covers 13 residues.

V and J are TRBV7-9 and TRBJ2-1; D gene unclear. The CDR3 is made up of 13 amino acids. The germline V and J ends were trimmed by 2 bases and 5 bases, with 7 bases remaining between them. CDR1 and CDR2 (germline): SEHNR, FQNEAQ (reference sequence). The chain's CDR3 is CASSLIGNNEQFF. Here the CDR3 DNA reads TGTGCCAGCAGCTTAATTGGGAACAATGAGCAGTTCTTC. The full variable domain, its missing parts supplied by reference TRBV7-9 and TRBJ2-1, is DTGVSQNPRHKITKRGQNVTFRCDPISEHNRLYWYRQTLGQGPEFLTYFQNEAQLEKSRLLSDRFSAERPKGSFSTLEIQRTEQGDSAMYLCASSLIGNNEQFFGPGTRLTVL.

This chain connects TRBV4-1 to TRBJ2-5; perhaps D is TRBD1 or TRBD2 (5 bases each). The CDR3 has 16 amino acids. CDR1 and CDR2 (germline): MGHRA, YSYEKL. V was cut by 1 base and J by 5 bases, with 17 bases left in between. CDR3 amino acids: CASSQGAGAIRETQYF. The CDR3, as DNA: TGCGCCAGCAGCCAAGGGGCCGGGGCAATCCGGGAGACCCAGTACTTC.

V gene TRBV30 combines with J gene TRBJ2-7; D gene ambiguous. The V end was cut by 0 bases, the J end by 4 bases, with 13 bases between. The CDR3 sequence is 14 residues long. Germline V lookup: CDR1 GTSNPN, CDR2 SVGIG (reference sequence). CDR3 DNA: TGTGCCTGGAGTGTAGTGGATCCCTCTTACGAGCAGTACTTC. Translation gives CAWSVVDPSYEQYF.

This chain joins TRBV5-1 and TRBJ2-1; D is perhaps TRBD1 (5 bases). This CDR3 is built from 16 residues. V was shortened by 4 bases and J by 4 bases, with 18 bases between the two germline ends. Germline CDR1 reads SGHRS; CDR2 reads YFSETQ. The CDR3 DNA is TGCGCCAGCAGCCGGCTTGGGGCGGAACCTTACAATGAGCAGTTCTTC. Its translation: CASSRLGAEPYNEQFF.

The chain employs TRBV27 and TRBJ1-5; 7 bases map to TRBD1. Unmatched junction bases numbered 5, after V lost 8 bases and J lost 1 base. CDR1 is MNHEY, CDR2 SMNVEV, per germline (reference sequence). The CDR3 is made up of 14 amino acids. As DNA, the CDR3 is TGTGCCAGCCGACAGGGTTTGAGCAATCAGCCCCAGCATTTT. It is translated as CASRQGLSNQPQHF.

The rearrangement joins TRBV5-4 to TRBJ2-7; 9 nucleotides align to TRBD1. V dropped 0 bases and J dropped 3; count of bases not matched to a gene: 13. The length of the CDR3 is 18 residues. CDR1 is SGHNT, CDR2 YYREEE, per germline (reference sequence). CDR3: CASSLVVGDRGGYYEQYF. The CDR3 DNA sequence: TGTGCCAGCAGCTTGGTGGTGGGCGACAGGGGGGGCTACTACGAGCAGTACTTC.

This clone was seen more than once but under ten times. One end of the junction varies from germline; a read error may be responsible. The genes are TRBV7-9 and TRBJ1-1, with D possibly TRBD1 on 5 matching bases. CDR1 and CDR2 (germline): SEHNR, FQNEAQ (reference sequence). The CDR3 loop spans 11 amino acids. The CDR3 DNA sequence: TGTGCCAGCAGCTTAAGTCCGGACACCAACTTT. Its translation is CASSLSPDTNF.

The DNA of the CDR3 is TGTGCCATCAGTGAAGGGACTAGCGGGACCTACGAGCAGTACTTC. Amino acid sequence: CAISEGTSGTYEQYF. The rearrangement joins TRBV10-3 to TRBJ2-7; 13 positions agree with TRBD2. The CDR3 consists of 15 residues. CDR1 is ENHRY and CDR2 is SYGVKD in the germline V gene. With V trimmed by 3 bases and J by 2 bases, 1 base remained unmatched.